The clone carrying this T cell receptor (beta chain) was seen at least ten times. Its matching antigen is unknown. A single base separates this from a much larger clone, so it may be a read error. Nobody among the patients had been given any treatment before thyroid surgery. This entry belongs to a study of metastatic and nonmetastatic thyroid tumors. Study processing details: Clinicopathological groups of papillary thyroid cancer showed CDR3 differences that were used to build a distant-metastasis classifier. TCRdb re-called the PCR reads via MiXCR. These V and J calls originate from TCRdb's pipeline instead of the authors' own analysis. Of around 19,000 clones detected, 16% appear once; the ten largest clones hold about 10%. The length of the CDR3 is 15 residues. Germline V CDR1 and CDR2: LGHDT, YNNKEL (reference sequence). Whole-study findings and limits: Reported TCR beta diversity, measured in blood and tumor, was significantly higher for malignant thyroid tumors than for benign nodules.

Sequencing input: tumor tissue. The chain combines TRBV3-1 with TRBJ2-7; D remains ambiguous. The origin of this receptor is a female donor with papillary thyroid cancer or a benign thyroid nodule (not recorded which). Some clones in this sample may be carry-over from other donors' samples. Here the CDR3 reads CASIQEVWPSYEQYF. CDR3 nucleotides: TGTGCCAGCATCCAAGAAGTCTGGCCCTCCTACGAGCAGTACTTC.